This T cell receptor beta chain comes out of a study of T cell responses to AZD1222 COVID-19 vaccine. Assay used: immunoSEQ multiplex PCR; TCRdb lists only in-frame clones, some missing. The repertoire holds about 110,000 clones, roughly nine tenths seen once, with 5.2% in the top ten. Findings of the study overall: Per reports, nearly half of all spike-specific TCRs target regions that are unmutated in variants. Spike-specific TCR breadth and depth were elevated following two AZD1222 doses.

With respect to this clone: Its antigen is not identified.

Germline lookup yields CDR1 SGHAT and CDR2 FQNNGV. Trimming at V came to 5 bases and at J to 7 bases, leaving 5 bases not matched to a gene. The CDR3 consists of 14 residues. This chain uses TRBV11-2 with TRBJ1-4; 9 bases map to TRBD1. The receptor was derived from an adult in good health. The sequencing used peripheral blood, collected on day 0 of AZD1222 vaccination. DNA for the CDR3: TGTGCCAGCAGCCTCGGGACAGGGCTTGAAAAACTGTTTTTT. Translated, it gives CASSLGTGLEKLFF.